A single T cell receptor beta chain is shown here with its context. V lost 1 base and J 5 bases, leaving 12 bases between the germline ends. The germline CDR1 and CDR2 sequences are MNHNY and SVGAGI (reference sequence). CDR3 length: 15 amino acids. The data originate from a study of blood T cell repertoires in COVID-19. The table came from immunoSEQ multiplex PCR; TCRdb's copy has only in-frame clones and leaves some out. The sample has more than 60,000 clones, roughly 90% seen once; the top ten hold approximately 6.3%. The receptor was isolated from a man older than 75 with COVID-19, enrolled during active disease. The chain is built from TRBV6-6 and TRBJ2-4; perhaps TRBD2 as D (5 bases). Sequencing was done on a sample of peripheral blood. The CDR3 reads CASSYFTRFQNIQYF. The DNA of the CDR3 is TGTGCCAGCAGTTACTTTACTAGATTCCAAAACATTCAGTACTTC.